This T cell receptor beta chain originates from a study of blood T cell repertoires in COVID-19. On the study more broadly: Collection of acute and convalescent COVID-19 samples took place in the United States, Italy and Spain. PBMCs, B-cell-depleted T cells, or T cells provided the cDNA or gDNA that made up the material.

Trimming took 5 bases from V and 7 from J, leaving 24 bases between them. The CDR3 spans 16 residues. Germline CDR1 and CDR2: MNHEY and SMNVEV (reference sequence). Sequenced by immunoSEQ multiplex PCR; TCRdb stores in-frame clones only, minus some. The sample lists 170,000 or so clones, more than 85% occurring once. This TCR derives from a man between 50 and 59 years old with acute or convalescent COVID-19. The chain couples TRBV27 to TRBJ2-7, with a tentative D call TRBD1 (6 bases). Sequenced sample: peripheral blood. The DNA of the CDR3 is TGTGCCAGCAGTCCCGGTCGCTGGGGACAATCACGAGAGCAGTACTTC. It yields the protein CASSPGRWGQSREQYF.